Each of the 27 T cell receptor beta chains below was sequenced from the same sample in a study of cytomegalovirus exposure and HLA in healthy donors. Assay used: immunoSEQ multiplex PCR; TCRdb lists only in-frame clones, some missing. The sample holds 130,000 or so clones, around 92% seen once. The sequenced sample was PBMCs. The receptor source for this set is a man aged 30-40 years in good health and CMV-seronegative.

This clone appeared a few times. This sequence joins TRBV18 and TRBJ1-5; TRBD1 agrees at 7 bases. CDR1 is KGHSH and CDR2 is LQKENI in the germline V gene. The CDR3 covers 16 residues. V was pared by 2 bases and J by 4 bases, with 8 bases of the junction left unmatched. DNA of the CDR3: TGTGCCAGCTCACCAGGGGACAGAGGGCCAAATCAGCCCCAGCATTTT. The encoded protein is CASSPGDRGPNQPQHF.

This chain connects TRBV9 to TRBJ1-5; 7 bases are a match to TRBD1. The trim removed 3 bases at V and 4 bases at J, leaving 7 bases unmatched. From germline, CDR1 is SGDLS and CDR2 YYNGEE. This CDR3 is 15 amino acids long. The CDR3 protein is CASSAGGQKNQPQHF. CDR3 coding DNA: TGTGCCAGCAGCGCAGGGGGACAGAAGAATCAGCCCCAGCATTTT.

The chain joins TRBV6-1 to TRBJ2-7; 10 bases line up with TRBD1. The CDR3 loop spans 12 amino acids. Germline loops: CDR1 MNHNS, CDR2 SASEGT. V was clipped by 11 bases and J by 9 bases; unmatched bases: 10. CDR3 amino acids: CAGPGQGQAQYF. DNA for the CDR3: TGTGCCGGTCCGGGACAGGGGCAAGCGCAGTACTTC.

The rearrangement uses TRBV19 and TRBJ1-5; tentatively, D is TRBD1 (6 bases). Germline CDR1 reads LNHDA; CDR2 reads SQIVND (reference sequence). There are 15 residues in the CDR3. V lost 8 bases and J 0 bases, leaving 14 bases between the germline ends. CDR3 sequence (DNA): TGTGCCAGTGAGGACAGCCCCGATAGCAATCAGCCCCAGCATTTT. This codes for CASEDSPDSNQPQHF.

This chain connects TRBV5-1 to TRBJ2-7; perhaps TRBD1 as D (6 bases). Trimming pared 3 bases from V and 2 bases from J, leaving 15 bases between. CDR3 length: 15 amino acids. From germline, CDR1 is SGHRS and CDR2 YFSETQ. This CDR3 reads CASSSGTSDAYEQYF. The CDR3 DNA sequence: TGCGCCAGCAGCTCCGGGACATCGGATGCCTACGAGCAGTACTTC.

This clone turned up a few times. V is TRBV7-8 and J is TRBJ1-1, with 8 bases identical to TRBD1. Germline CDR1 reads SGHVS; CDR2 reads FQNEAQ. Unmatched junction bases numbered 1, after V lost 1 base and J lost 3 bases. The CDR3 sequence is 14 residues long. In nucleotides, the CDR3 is TGTGCCAGCAGCTTAGTCAGGGGGCACACTGAAGCTTTCTTT. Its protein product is CASSLVRGHTEAFF.

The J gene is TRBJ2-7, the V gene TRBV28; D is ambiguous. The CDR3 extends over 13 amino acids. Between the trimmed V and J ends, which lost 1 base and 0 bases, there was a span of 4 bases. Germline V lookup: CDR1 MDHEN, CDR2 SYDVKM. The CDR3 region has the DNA TGTGCCAGCAGTTTATCAGACTCCTACGAGCAGTACTTC. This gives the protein CASSLSDSYEQYF. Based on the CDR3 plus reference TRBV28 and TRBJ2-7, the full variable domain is DVKVTQSSRYLVKRTGEKVFLECVQDMDHENMFWYRQDPGLGLRLIYFSYDVKMKEKGDIPEGYSVSREKKERFSLILESASTNQTSMYLCASSLSDSYEQYFGPGTRLTVT.

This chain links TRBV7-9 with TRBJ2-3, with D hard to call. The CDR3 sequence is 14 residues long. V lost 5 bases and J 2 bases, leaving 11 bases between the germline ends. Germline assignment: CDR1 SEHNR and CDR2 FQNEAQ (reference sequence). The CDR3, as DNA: TGTGCCAGCAGCGCTGACACCTACACAGATACGCAGTATTTT. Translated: CASSADTYTDTQYF.

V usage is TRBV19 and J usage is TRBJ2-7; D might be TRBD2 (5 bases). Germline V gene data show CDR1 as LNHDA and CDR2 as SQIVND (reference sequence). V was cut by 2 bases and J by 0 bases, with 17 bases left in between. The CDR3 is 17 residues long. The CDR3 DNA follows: TGTGCCAGTAGTATAACAGCGGAGACTTACAGCTCCTACGAGCAGTACTTC. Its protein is CASSITAETYSSYEQYF.

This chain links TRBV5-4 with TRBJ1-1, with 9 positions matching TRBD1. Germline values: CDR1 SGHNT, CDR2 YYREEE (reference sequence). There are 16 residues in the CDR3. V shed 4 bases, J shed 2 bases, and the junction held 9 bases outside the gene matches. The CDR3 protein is CASSVGQGRPNTEAFF. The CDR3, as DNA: TGTGCCAGCAGCGTCGGACAGGGGCGTCCTAACACTGAAGCTTTCTTT.

The CDR3 DNA follows: TGCAGCGTTAGCGGAGATGCTAACTATGGCTACACCTTC. This sequence encodes CSVSGDANYGYTF. The chain combines TRBV29-1 with TRBJ1-2; D gene unclear. Germline V CDR1 and CDR2: SQVTM, ANQGSEA. This CDR3 is 13 amino acids long. The V and J ends lost 5 bases and 0 bases respectively, with 10 bases between them.

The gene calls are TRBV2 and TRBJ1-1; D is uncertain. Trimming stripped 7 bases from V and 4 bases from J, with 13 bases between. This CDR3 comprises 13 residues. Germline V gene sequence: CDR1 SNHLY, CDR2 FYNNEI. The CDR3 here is CASTGTPGTEAFF. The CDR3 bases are TGTGCCAGCACTGGAACCCCGGGCACTGAAGCTTTCTTT.

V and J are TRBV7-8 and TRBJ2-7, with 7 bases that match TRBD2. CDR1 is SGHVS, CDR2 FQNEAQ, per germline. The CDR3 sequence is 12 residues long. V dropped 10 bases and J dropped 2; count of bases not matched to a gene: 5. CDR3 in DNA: TGTGCCACCATGGGGGGGGCCTACGAGCAGTACTTC. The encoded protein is CATMGGAYEQYF.

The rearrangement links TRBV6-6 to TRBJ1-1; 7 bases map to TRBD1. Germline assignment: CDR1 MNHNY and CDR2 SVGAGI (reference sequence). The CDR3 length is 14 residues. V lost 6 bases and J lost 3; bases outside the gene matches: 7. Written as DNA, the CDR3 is TGTGCCAGCAGGGACACAGGGACAGACACTGAAGCTTTCTTT. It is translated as CASRDTGTDTEAFF.

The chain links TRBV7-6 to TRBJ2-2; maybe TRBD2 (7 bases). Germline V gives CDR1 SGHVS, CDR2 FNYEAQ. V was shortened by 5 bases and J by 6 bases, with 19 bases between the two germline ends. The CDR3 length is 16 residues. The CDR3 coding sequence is TGTGCCAGCAGCGGCGTCAGGGGAGGGCTGGCCGGGGAGCTGTTTTTT. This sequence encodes CASSGVRGGLAGELFF.

DNA for the CDR3: TGTGCCAGCAGTTTTAGGCTGGGACAACGCAATCAGCCCCAGCATTTT. This encodes CASSFRLGQRNQPQHF. The rearrangement joins TRBV28 to TRBJ1-5; possibly TRBD1 for D (6 bases). The V end was cut by 3 bases, the J end by 2 bases, with 14 bases between. This CDR3 comprises 16 residues. Germline V gene data show CDR1 as MDHEN and CDR2 as SYDVKM.

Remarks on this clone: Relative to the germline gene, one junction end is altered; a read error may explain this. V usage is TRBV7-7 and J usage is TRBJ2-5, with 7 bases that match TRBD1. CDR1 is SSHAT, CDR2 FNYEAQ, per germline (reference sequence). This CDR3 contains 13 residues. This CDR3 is CASSLGGQETQYF. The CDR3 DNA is TGTGCTAGCAGCTTAGGGGGACAGGAGACCCAGTACTTC.

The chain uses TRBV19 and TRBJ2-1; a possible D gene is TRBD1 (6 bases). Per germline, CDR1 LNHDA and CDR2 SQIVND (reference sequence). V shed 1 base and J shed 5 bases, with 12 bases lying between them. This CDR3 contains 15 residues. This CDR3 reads CASSIGQGTHNEQFF. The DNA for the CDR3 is TGTGCCAGTAGTATAGGGCAGGGGACCCACAATGAGCAGTTCTTC.

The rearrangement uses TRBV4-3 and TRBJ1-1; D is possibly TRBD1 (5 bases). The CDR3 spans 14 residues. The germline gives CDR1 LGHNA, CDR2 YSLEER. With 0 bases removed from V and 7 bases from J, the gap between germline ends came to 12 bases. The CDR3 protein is CASSQDRGGGEAFF. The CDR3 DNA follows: TGCGCCAGCAGCCAAGATCGTGGGGGGGGTGAAGCTTTCTTT.

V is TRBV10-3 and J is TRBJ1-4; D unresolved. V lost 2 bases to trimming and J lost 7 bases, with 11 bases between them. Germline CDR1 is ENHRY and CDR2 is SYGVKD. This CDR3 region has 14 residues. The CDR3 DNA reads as TGTGCCATCAGTGAGCGACCGGCGGGTGAAAAACTGTTTTTT. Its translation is CAISERPAGEKLFF.

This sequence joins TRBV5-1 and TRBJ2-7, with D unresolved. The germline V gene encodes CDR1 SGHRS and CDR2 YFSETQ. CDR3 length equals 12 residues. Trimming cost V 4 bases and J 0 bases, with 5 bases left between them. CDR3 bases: TGCGCCAGCAGCGGCGGCTCCTACGAGCAGTACTTC. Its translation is CASSGGSYEQYF.

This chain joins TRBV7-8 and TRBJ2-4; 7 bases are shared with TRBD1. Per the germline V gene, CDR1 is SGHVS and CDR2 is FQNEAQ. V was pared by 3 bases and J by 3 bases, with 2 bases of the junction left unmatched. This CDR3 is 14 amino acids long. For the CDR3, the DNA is TGTGCCAGCAGCTTGGGGACAGTCAAAAACATTCAGTACTTC. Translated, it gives CASSLGTVKNIQYF.

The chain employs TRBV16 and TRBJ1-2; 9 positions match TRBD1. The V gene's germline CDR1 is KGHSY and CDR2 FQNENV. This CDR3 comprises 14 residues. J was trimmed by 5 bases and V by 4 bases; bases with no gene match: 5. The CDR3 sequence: CASSPGQGWYGYTF. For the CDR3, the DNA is TGTGCCAGCAGCCCGGGACAGGGATGGTATGGCTACACCTTC.

CDR3 coding DNA: TGTGCCAGCAGCGTAGTAACTAGCGGGGAGACAGATACGCAGTATTTT. Amino acids: CASSVVTSGETDTQYF. This chain uses TRBV9 with TRBJ2-3, with 10 positions matching TRBD2. CDR3 length: 16 amino acids. CDR1 and CDR2 from the germline V gene are SGDLS and YYNGEE. The trim removed 0 bases at V and 3 bases at J, leaving 4 bases unmatched.

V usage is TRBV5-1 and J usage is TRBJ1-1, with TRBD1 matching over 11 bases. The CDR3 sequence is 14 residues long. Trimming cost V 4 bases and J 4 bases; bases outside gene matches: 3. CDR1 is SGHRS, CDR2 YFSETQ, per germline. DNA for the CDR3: TGCGCCAGCAGCCTTGGGACAGGGGGCACTGAAGCTTTCTTT. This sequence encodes CASSLGTGGTEAFF.

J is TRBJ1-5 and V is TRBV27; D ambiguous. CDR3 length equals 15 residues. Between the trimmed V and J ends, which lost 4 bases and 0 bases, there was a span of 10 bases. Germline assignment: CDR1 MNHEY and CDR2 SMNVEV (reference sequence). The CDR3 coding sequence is TGTGCCAGCAGTTCCCGCCCAGATAGCAATCAGCCCCAGCATTTT. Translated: CASSSRPDSNQPQHF.

CDR3 protein: CASSYHRTGGTDTQYF. CDR3 sequence (DNA): TGTGCCAGCAGTTACCATAGGACAGGGGGCACAGATACGCAGTATTTT. The V call is TRBV6-5, the J call TRBJ2-3, with 9 bases aligning to TRBD1. The V gene's germline CDR1 is MNHEY and CDR2 SVGAGI. The CDR3 runs to 16 residues. The trim removed 2 bases at V and 1 base at J, leaving 4 bases unmatched.